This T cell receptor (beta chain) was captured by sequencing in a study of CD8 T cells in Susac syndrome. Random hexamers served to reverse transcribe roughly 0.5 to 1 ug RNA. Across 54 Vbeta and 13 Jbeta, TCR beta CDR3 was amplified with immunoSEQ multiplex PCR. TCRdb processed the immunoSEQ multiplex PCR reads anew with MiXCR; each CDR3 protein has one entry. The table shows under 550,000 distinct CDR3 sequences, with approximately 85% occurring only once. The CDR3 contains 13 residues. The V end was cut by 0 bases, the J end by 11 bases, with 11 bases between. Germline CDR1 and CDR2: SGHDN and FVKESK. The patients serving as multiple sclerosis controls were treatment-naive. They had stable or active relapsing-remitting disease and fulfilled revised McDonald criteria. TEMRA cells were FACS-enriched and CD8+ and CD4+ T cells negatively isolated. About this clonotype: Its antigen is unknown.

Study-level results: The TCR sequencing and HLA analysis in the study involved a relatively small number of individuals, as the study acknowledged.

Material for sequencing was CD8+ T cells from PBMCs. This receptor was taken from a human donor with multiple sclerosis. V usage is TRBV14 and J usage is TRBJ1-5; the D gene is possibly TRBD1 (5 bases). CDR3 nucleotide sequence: TGTGCCAGCAGCCAAGATGGGGGGTCAGCCCAGCATTTT. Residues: CASSQDGGSAQHF.